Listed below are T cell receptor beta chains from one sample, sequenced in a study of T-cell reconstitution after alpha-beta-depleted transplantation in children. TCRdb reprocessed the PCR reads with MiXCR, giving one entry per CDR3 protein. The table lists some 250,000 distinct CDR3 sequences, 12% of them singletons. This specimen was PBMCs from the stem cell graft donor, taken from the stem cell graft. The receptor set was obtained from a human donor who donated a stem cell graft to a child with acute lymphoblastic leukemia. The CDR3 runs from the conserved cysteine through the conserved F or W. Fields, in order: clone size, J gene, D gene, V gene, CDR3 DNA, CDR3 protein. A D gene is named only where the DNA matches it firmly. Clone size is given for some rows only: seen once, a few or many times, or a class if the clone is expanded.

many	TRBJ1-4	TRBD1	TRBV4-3	TGCGCCAGCAGCCAAGATCTTCGGACAGGGTCGGCTACTAATGAAAAACTGTTTTTT	CASSQDLRTGSATNEKLFF
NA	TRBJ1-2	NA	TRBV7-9	TGTGCCAGCAGCCAGTGGGACGGGTCCTTTGTTGGCTACACCTTC	CASSQWDGSFVGYTF
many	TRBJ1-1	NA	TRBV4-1	TGCGCCAGCAGCTTAAAGTCTGGAGGAACTGAAGCTTTCTTT	CASSLKSGGTEAFF
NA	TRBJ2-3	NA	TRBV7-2	TGTGCCAGCAGCCTGACAGGCCTCATGAGTGATACGCAGTATTTT	CASSLTGLMSDTQYF
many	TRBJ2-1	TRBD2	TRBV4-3	TGCGCCAGCAGCCCCGAGGGTAGCGGGGGCCCGAATGAGCAGTTCTTC	CASSPEGSGGPNEQFF
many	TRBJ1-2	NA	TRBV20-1	TGCAGTGCTAGTAGTCATGCCAAGGCTAACTATGGCTACACCTTC	CSASSHAKANYGYTF
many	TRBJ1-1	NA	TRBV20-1	TGCAGTGCTAGAGGTTACAGTGAAGCTTTCTTT	CSARGYSEAFF
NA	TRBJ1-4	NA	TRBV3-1	TGTGCCAGCAGCCAATACCCAGGCACTGGAAAACTGTTTTTT	CASSQYPGTGKLFF
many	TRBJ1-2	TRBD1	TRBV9	TGTGCCAGCAGCGTTGAGCCGTGGACAGGGCTTGATGGCTACACCTTC	CASSVEPWTGLDGYTF
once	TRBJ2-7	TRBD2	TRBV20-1	TGCTGCGCTAGAGATCCCCGAACTAGCGGGAGGGCCGACGAGCAGTACTTC	CCARDPRTSGRADEQYF
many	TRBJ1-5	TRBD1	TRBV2	TGTGCCAGCAGCCAGGGGGACCCAATTATGGGGGTGCCCCAGCATTTT	CASSQGDPIMGVPQHF
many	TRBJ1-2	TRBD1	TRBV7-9	TGTGCCAGCAGCGGCGGACAGGGGAACTATGGCTACACCTTC	CASSGGQGNYGYTF
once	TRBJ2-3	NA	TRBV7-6	TGTGCCAGCAGCTTAGAAGTCGGGAAGACAGATACGCAGTATTTT	CASSLEVGKTDTQYF
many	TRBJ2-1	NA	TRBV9	TGTGCCAGCAGCTCGCCAGAGGGGGGGAGGTCCTACAATGAGCAGTTCTTC	CASSSPEGGRSYNEQFF
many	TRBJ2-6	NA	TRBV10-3	TGTGCCATCAGTGATCTCCCCCCAAGTAGCTCTGGGGCCAACGTCCTGACTTTC	CAISDLPPSSSGANVLTF